This T cell receptor (beta chain) was found in a study of T cells in localized non-small cell lung cancer. Whole-study findings and limits: The tumor had only one region sequenced, so heterogeneity remains possible. Greater T cell density in blood accompanied longer overall survival. When the top 100 tumor clones were examined, a median 57 of them also appeared in the adjacent lung, which was paired and uninvolved. The greatest T cell clonality was found in uninvolved adjacent lung (higher than in tumor).

Here immunoSEQ multiplex PCR was the method, and the copy in TCRdb shows in-frame clones only, minus some. The data contain around 80,000 clones, around 80% of them singletons. On this clone itself: The antigen remains unidentified.

Sequenced here: PBMCs, sampled before any cancer treatment. The sequence was obtained from a man between 40 and 69 years old with stage II squamous cell lung carcinoma.

The chain's CDR3 is CASSIYTGRTNSPLHF. CDR3 in DNA: TGTGCCAGCAGCATTTATACGGGACGGACTAATTCACCCCTCCACTTT. The chain recombines TRBV7-2 with TRBJ1-6; tentative D call: TRBD1 (5 bases). The germline V gene encodes CDR1 SGHTA and CDR2 FQGNSA. CDR3 size: 16 residues. Trimming shortened V by 5 bases and J by 6 bases, and 17 bases separated the two germline ends.